Sequencing of this T cell receptor (beta chain) was carried out in a study of blood T cell repertoires in COVID-19 (dated by TCRdb to 2018 to 2020). Some background on the complete study: Samples from collaborators originated in the United States, Italy and Spain and spanned both the acute and convalescent phases of COVID-19. The material from the prospective study consisted of cDNA or gDNA derived from T cells, B-cell-depleted T cells, or PBMCs. Deeply sampled blood TCRbeta repertoires from subjects exposed to, actively infected with, or recovered from COVID-19 were included in the dataset. The repertoires were released in a freely available public database intended as a resource for research on the immune response to SARS-CoV-2. Samples were obtained from the ongoing ImmuneRACE study (first 160 participants) and from over 1,000 subjects provided by 6 global collaborators. The sample metadata nearly always contained a de-identified subject ID, COVID-19 status, age in years and sex. Where available, HLA class I and class II types were taken from metadata supplied by the sample provider and were not determined by assay-based typing. Study-wide conclusions, independent of this receptor: The amount of clinical and demographic metadata varied by source and participant and was provided uncurated.

TCRbeta CDR3 regions were amplified from genomic DNA by means of the immunoSEQ Assay, a bias-controlled multiplex PCR. Per the authors' processing: Nucleated cell counts per sample were estimated from amplification of reference gene primers within the assay. To quantify the absolute abundance of each unique TCRbeta CDR3 rearrangement, sequence reads were collapsed and filtered. For each sample, productive Simpson clonality was calculated as the square root of Simpson's diversity index over productive rearrangements. TCRdb obtained this table from immuneACCESS and retained in-frame rearrangements with V and J assigned. These tables miss some clones; where compared with another copy, unresolved V genes account for less than half of the shortfall, and the remainder is unexplained. V and J calls and clone size are copied from that table; D and trimming were computed from the DNA. The sample table lists roughly 250,000 clones, approximately 90% of them with a count of one. Jointly, the top ten make up roughly 2% of the sample.

The germline V gene (reference sequence) provides CDR1 SEHNR and CDR2 FQNEAQ. V is shortened by 6 bases, J by 4 bases, and the region joining them spans 13 bases. Including cysteine and phenylalanine, the CDR3 has 14 amino acids. The read is trimmed to its CDR3 DNA, 42 bases read in frame from base 1. In the prospective study, participants were roughly 18 to 89 years old, resided in about two dozen geographic areas of the United States, and were enrolled through a virtual design. In the prospective study, participants were assigned to cohorts based on the clinical history participants reported in a screening survey and a study questionnaire. Each participant in the prospective study had whole blood, serum and a nasopharyngeal or oropharyngeal swab collected by mobile phlebotomists. Prospective study participants could optionally give additional blood draws and questionnaires over an approximately two-month period. Prospective study blood samples were shipped either frozen or at room temperature before DNA extraction.

On this clone: It has no known antigen specificity. Base qualities are not provided; no much larger clone lies one nucleotide away.

The specimen sequenced was PBMCs or T cells enriched from blood (not recorded which). The clonotype originates from a woman in her thirties or forties with acute COVID-19. The rearranged segments are TRBV7-9 and TRBJ2-1; matching of 5 bases hints at TRBD1 as the D gene. Here the CDR3 is given as CASSFGAGYNEQFF. In nucleotide form, the sequence is TGTGCCAGCAGTTTTGGGGCAGGATACAATGAGCAGTTCTTC. Reference TRBV7-9 and TRBJ2-1 proteins supply the regions before and after the CDR3; the full variable domain is: DTGVSQNPRHKITKRGQNVTFRCDPISEHNRLYWYRQTLGQGPEFLTYFQNEAQLEKSRLLSDRFSAERPKGSFSTLEIQRTEQGDSAMYLCASSFGAGYNEQFFGPGTRLTVL.